This entry lists 23 T cell receptor beta chains sequenced from one sample in a study of T cell repertoires in ileal Crohn's disease. The table came from immunoSEQ multiplex PCR; TCRdb's copy has only in-frame clones and leaves some out. The table has approximately 3,500 clones, approximately 90% seen once; the top ten hold 5%. Input material: ileal tissue. All receptors derive from an adult with Crohn's disease.

This chain joins TRBV28 and TRBJ2-7; D gene uncertain. The germline V and J ends were trimmed by 6 bases and 2 bases, with 14 bases remaining between them. The CDR3 extends over 14 amino acids. From germline, CDR1 is MDHEN and CDR2 SYDVKM. The CDR3 spells CASRRKGWPYEQYF. Written as DNA, the CDR3 is TGTGCCAGCAGGCGAAAGGGATGGCCCTACGAGCAGTACTTC.

J is TRBJ1-1 and V is TRBV4-2; a possible D gene is TRBD1 (5 bases). Germline V gives CDR1 LGHNA, CDR2 YNFKEQ. The CDR3 covers 16 residues. Trimming took off 0 bases at V and 13 bases at J, with 24 bases between the two ends. In nucleotides, the CDR3 is TGTGCCAGCAGCCAAGAAAGCCTGTCTCCGGGACCCGGGGATTTCTTT. The encoded protein is CASSQESLSPGPGDFF.

V is TRBV5-6 and J is TRBJ1-2; 10 nucleotides match TRBD1. In germline, CDR1 is SGHDT, CDR2 YYEEEE. The CDR3 consists of 16 residues. The ends lost 4 bases at V and 1 base at J; junction bases unmatched: 7. CDR3 protein: CASSRDGTGVNYGYTF. CDR3 nucleotide sequence: TGTGCCAGCAGCCGGGACGGGACAGGGGTTAACTATGGCTACACCTTC.

The chain is built from TRBV27 and TRBJ1-5; D is undetermined. The CDR3 contains 12 residues. CDR1 is MNHEY and CDR2 is SMNVEV in the germline V gene (reference sequence). V was shortened by 5 bases and J by 11 bases, with 13 bases between the two germline ends. In nucleotides, the CDR3 is TGTGCCAGCAGTCCCCCCGGGGAGGCCCAGCATTTT. It is translated as CASSPPGEAQHF.

The V gene is TRBV1, the J gene TRBJ2-6; the D segment call TRBD1 is taken from the table without a DNA check. TRBV1 is designated a pseudogene. The length of the CDR3 is 16 residues. CDR3 region: CTSSRTGAGGANVLTF. The DNA of the CDR3 is TGCACCAGCAGCCGCACAGGAGCCGGTGGGGCCAACGTCCTGACTTTC.

This clone was observed a single time. V gene TRBV4-2 combines with J gene TRBJ2-7; no clear D gene. Germline values: CDR1 LGHNA, CDR2 YNFKEQ. The length of the CDR3 is 13 residues. V lost 0 bases and J lost 6, with 9 bases in between. DNA of the CDR3: TGTGCCAGCAGCCAAGATCCAGGCAGCGAGCAGTACTTC. Translation gives CASSQDPGSEQYF.

The V and J genes are TRBV5-4 and TRBJ1-1, with 7 bases that match TRBD1. Germline CDR1 is SGHNT and CDR2 is YYREEE (reference sequence). The CDR3 runs to 15 residues. V lost 0 bases to trimming and J lost 2 bases; unmatched junction nucleotides: 4. The CDR3 region is CASSLARDRNTEAFF. Here the CDR3 DNA reads TGTGCCAGCAGCTTGGCGCGGGACAGAAACACTGAAGCTTTCTTT.

V usage is TRBV4-1 and J usage is TRBJ2-3; tentative D call: TRBD1 (5 bases). This CDR3 is 14 amino acids long. Germline CDR1 MGHRA, CDR2 YSYEKL. Trimming removed 3 bases at V and 3 bases at J, with 10 bases between. The CDR3, as DNA: TGCGCCAGCAGCCAGACGACAGCGACAGATACGCAGTATTTT. Protein sequence: CASSQTTATDTQYF.

The chain recombines TRBV28 with TRBJ1-5, with D perhaps TRBD1 (5 bases). Germline CDR1 and CDR2: MDHEN and SYDVKM. Trimming removed 10 bases from V and 2 bases from J, with 15 bases in between. The CDR3 loop spans 14 amino acids. DNA of the CDR3: TGTGCCATCCATCAGGGTAACGGCAATCAGCCCCAGCATTTT. This translates into CAIHQGNGNQPQHF.

The gene calls are TRBV5-6 and TRBJ2-7; D not certain. Germline lookup yields CDR1 SGHDT and CDR2 YYEEEE. This CDR3 contains 12 residues. V lost 1 base to trimming and J lost 5 bases, with 7 bases between them. The CDR3 nucleotides read TGTGCCAGCAGCTTGCTGCCCCACGAGCAGTACTTC. This sequence encodes CASSLLPHEQYF.

J is TRBJ2-7 and V is TRBV29-1; TRBD2 matches 7 bases. V shed 4 bases and J 1 base; nucleotides not matched to a gene: 7. The germline V gene encodes CDR1 SQVTM and CDR2 ANQGSEA. The CDR3 is 14 amino acids. The CDR3 is CSVGQPGGSYEQYF. In DNA form, the CDR3 reads TGCAGCGTTGGACAGCCCGGGGGGTCCTACGAGCAGTACTTC.

The V call is TRBV6-1, the J call TRBJ2-2, with D tentatively TRBD2 (6 bases). The CDR3 runs to 18 residues. V was shortened by 1 base and J by 4 bases, with 19 bases between the two germline ends. Germline assignment: CDR1 MNHNS and CDR2 SASEGT. CDR3 sequence (DNA): TGTGCCAGCAGTGAAGGGTGGGGGACTGCCGGCGGCACCGGGGAGCTGTTTTTT. It specifies CASSEGWGTAGGTGELFF.

J is TRBJ1-4 and V is TRBV28; maybe TRBD1 (5 bases). V lost 1 base and J 8 bases, leaving 14 bases between the germline ends. The germline V gene encodes CDR1 MDHEN and CDR2 SYDVKM. The CDR3 spans 15 residues. CDR3 in amino acids: CASSLSAPRGEKLFF. The CDR3 nucleotides read TGTGCCAGCAGTTTATCGGCACCCCGGGGGGAAAAACTGTTTTTT.

This clone was seen more than once but under ten times. This chain uses TRBV12-5 with TRBJ2-7; TRBD1 aligns across 9 bases. Germline V gene sequence: CDR1 LGHNT, CDR2 FRNRAP. V gave up 6 bases and J gave up 6 bases; unmatched junction bases: 3. This CDR3 spans 12 amino acids. The DNA of the CDR3 is TGTGCTAGTGGCAAGACAGGGGGCGAGCAGTACTTC. Translation: CASGKTGGEQYF. Full variable domain (missing parts from reference TRBV12-5 and TRBJ2-7): DARVTQTPRHKVTEMGQEVTMRCQPILGHNTVFWYRQTMMQGLELLAYFRNRAPLDDSGMPKDRFSAEMPDATLATLKIQPSEPRDSAVYFCASGKTGGEQYFGPGTRLTVT.

This clone was seen just once. Written as DNA, the CDR3 is TGCGCCAGCAGCCAATGGAATGGGGCCAACGTCCTGACTTTC. Its protein product is CASSQWNGANVLTF. V usage is TRBV4-1 and J usage is TRBJ2-6; no reliable D call. Germline V CDR1 and CDR2: MGHRA, YSYEKL. Trimming stripped 2 bases from V and 3 bases from J, with 5 bases between. The CDR3 length is 14 residues.

The chain is built from TRBV9 and TRBJ1-1; D gene ambiguous. The V end was cut by 1 base, the J end by 1 base, with 8 bases between. The CDR3 extends over 14 amino acids. The V gene's germline CDR1 is SGDLS and CDR2 YYNGEE. The CDR3 DNA reads TGTGCCAGCAGCGTACAGCCTAAGAACACTGAAGCTTTCTTT. This translates into CASSVQPKNTEAFF.

The chain has TRBV15 and TRBJ1-2, with 7 bases identical to TRBD1. This CDR3 comprises 14 residues. Germline CDR1 is LNHNV and CDR2 is YYDKDF (reference sequence). Trimming removed 6 bases from V and 5 bases from J; junction bases left unmatched: 9. The DNA of the CDR3 is TGTGCCACCAGAGCTTCGGACAGGCCTTATGGCTACACCTTC. This gives the protein CATRASDRPYGYTF.

V usage is TRBV18 and J usage is TRBJ2-3, with D possibly matching TRBD2 (5 bases). The germline gives CDR1 KGHSH, CDR2 LQKENI. The CDR3 contains 14 residues. Trimming shortened V by 5 bases and J by 1 base, and 10 bases separated the two germline ends. For the CDR3, the DNA is TGTGCCAGCTCAATTGGGCGGGGCACAGATACGCAGTATTTT. Its translation is CASSIGRGTDTQYF.

V and J are TRBV6-4 and TRBJ1-5, with D hard to call. The CDR3 contains 14 residues. V gave up 3 bases and J gave up 9 bases, with 15 bases separating them. Germline CDR1 is MRHNA and CDR2 is SNTAGT. The DNA for the CDR3 is TGTGCCAGCAGTGAAGGGCCAGCCGTGTGGCCCCAGCATTTT. Protein: CASSEGPAVWPQHF.

This clone was observed a few times. V is TRBV9 and J is TRBJ1-2; D remains unclear. This CDR3 spans 12 amino acids. Germline V gene lookup returns CDR1 SGDLS and CDR2 YYNGEE. The V and J ends lost 0 bases and 2 bases respectively, with 2 bases between them. The CDR3 loop is CASSVENYGYTF. The CDR3, as DNA: TGTGCCAGCAGCGTAGAAAACTATGGCTACACCTTC.

This clone was seen more than once but under ten times. J is TRBJ2-3 and V is TRBV7-2, with TRBD2 identical over 7 bases. The CDR3 extends over 15 amino acids. The V segment lost 0 bases and the J segment 3 bases; nucleotides outside the gene matches: 3. Per the germline V gene, CDR1 is SGHTA and CDR2 is FQGNSA. The CDR3 region has the DNA TGTGCCAGCAGCTTAGCCGACGGGAGGACAGATACGCAGTATTTT. Amino acids: CASSLADGRTDTQYF.

The chain uses TRBV18 and TRBJ1-2; a possible D gene is TRBD1 (6 bases). The CDR3 spans 15 residues. The germline V gene has CDR1 KGHSH and CDR2 LQKENI. Trimming removed 6 bases at V and 7 bases at J, with 21 bases between. In DNA form, the CDR3 reads TGTGCCAGCTCTCCCGAGACAGGCACAATTACTGGCTACACCTTC. Its protein product is CASSPETGTITGYTF.

The V gene is TRBV5-8, the J gene TRBJ1-1; D uncertain. V was clipped by 4 bases and J by 0 bases, with 7 bases between them. CDR3 size: 13 residues. Germline-derived CDR1 and CDR2 are SGHTS and YDEGEE. This chain's CDR3 is CASSNRLNTEAFF. As DNA, the CDR3 is TGTGCCAGCAGCAACCGCTTGAACACTGAAGCTTTCTTT.